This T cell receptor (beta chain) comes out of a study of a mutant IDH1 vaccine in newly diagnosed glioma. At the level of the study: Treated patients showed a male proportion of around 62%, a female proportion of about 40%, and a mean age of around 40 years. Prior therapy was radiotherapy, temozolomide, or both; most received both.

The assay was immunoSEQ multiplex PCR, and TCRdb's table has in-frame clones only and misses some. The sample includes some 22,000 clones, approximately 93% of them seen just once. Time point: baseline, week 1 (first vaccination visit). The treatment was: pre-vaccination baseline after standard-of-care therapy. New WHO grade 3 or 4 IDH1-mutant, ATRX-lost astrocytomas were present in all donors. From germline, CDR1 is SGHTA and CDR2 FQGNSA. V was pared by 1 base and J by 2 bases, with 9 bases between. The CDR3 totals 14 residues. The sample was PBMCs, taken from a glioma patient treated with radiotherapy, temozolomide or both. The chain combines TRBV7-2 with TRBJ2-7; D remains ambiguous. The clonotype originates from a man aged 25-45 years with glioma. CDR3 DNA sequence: TGTGCCAGCAGCTTAGTTGCCCGAACCTACGAGCAGTACTTC. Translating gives CASSLVARTYEQYF.